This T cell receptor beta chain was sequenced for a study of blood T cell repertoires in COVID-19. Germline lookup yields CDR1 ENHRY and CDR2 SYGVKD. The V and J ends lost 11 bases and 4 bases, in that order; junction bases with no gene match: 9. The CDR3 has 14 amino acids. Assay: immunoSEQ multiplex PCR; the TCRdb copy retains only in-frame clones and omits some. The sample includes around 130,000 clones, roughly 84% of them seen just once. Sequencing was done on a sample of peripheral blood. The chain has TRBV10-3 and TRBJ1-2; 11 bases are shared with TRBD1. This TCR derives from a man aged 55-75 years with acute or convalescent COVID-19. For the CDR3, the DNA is TGTGCCTTCGCTCCCGGGACAGGGGGCTATGGCTACACCTTC. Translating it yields CAFAPGTGGYGYTF.